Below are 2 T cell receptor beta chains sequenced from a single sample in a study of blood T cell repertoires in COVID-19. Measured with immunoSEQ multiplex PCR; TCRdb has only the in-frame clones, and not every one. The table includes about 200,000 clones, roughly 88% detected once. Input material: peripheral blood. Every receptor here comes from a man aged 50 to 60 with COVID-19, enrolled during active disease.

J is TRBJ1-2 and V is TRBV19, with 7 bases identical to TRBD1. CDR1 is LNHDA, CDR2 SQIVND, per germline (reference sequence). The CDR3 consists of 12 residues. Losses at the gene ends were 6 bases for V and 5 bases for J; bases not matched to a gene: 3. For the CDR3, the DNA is TGTGCCAGTAGCGACAGGGAGTATGGCTACACCTTC. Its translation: CASSDREYGYTF.

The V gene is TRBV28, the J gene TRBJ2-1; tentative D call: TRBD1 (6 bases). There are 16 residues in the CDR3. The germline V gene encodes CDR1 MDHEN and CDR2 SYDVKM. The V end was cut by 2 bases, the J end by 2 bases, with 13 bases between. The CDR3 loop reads CASSLSRGRTYNEQFF. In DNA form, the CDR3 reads TGTGCCAGCAGTTTAAGCAGGGGCCGGACCTACAATGAGCAGTTCTTC.